This TCR beta chain was recovered during a study of beta chain features in type 1 diabetes. Findings of the study overall: Cells that show high TCR expression could be over-represented by cDNA sequencing. The study found moderately but significantly shorter TCRB CDR3s in all four CD4+ subsets of Type 1 diabetes patients.

This CDR3 is built from 16 residues. The V end was cut by 4 bases, the J end by 7 bases, with 22 bases between. The germline V gene has CDR1 SGHNT and CDR2 YENEEA. This clone has just a few counts. Its antigen is not identified. As every portion of the isolated RNA was reverse transcribed, the sequencing read expressed TCRB transcripts. Method: immunoSEQ multiplex PCR; TCRdb's copy keeps in-frame clones and lacks some. The sample yields 310,000 or so clones, 7% to 10% seen once. Input material: central memory CD4+ T cells from blood. The TCR was taken from a man aged 25-40 years with type 1 diabetes. The rearrangement links TRBV11-3 to TRBJ2-5, with D tentatively TRBD1 (6 bases). This CDR3 reads CASSSNWDIGQSTQYF. CDR3 DNA: TGTGCCAGCAGCTCAAACTGGGACATCGGACAGTCGACCCAGTACTTC.